This is a list of T cell receptor beta chains from one sample in a study of blood T cell repertoires in COVID-19. TCRdb's table, derived via immunoSEQ multiplex PCR, lists solely in-frame clones and lacks some. The table has over 200,000 clones, more than 75% seen once. Source material: peripheral blood. These receptors came from a man aged 35 to 55 with active or convalescent COVID-19. Each CDR3 is given with its conserved first and last residue. D genes are given only for firm matches. Not every row has a clone size; where given, it reads once, few, many or a size class.

TRBD1 | - | TRBJ1-2 | TRBV19 | TGTGCCAGTTGGACAGGATATGGCTACACCTTC | CASWTGYGYTF
TRBD1 | once | TRBJ2-7 | TRBV5-1 | TGCGCCAGCAGCCCTCGACAGGGCCCACACGAGCAGTACTTC | CASSPRQGPHEQYF
- | - | TRBJ1-6 | TRBV28 | TGTGCCAGCAGTTTAAAGGGGTCCTATAATTCACCCCTCCACTTT | CASSLKGSYNSPLHF
- | - | TRBJ1-5 | TRBV28 | TGTGCCAGCAGTTTATATGAAGCGAGCAATCAGCCCCAGCATTTT | CASSLYEASNQPQHF
- | - | TRBJ1-2 | TRBV5-1 | TGCGCCAGCAGCTTGTTCCCAGGGGAGAATGGCTACACCTTC | CASSLFPGENGYTF
- | - | TRBJ1-2 | TRBV28 | TGTGCCAGCAGTTTAGCAGGATTGCTTAACTATGGCTACACCTTC | CASSLAGLLNYGYTF
TRBD1 | - | TRBJ1-3 | TRBV19 | TGTGCCAGTAGTTCTGCGGTGGCAGGGGGCGAAAACACCATATATTTT | CASSSAVAGGENTIYF
- | - | TRBJ2-7 | TRBV10-2 | TGCGCCAGCAGTGAGTCCTCGCTATCCTCCTACGAGCAGTACTTC | CASSESSLSSYEQYF
- | - | TRBJ1-2 | TRBV3-1/TRBV3-2 | TGTGCCAGCAGCCAAGCAGAGTCAGGGATTGACCCCCCGTCTAACTATGGCTACACCTTC | CASSQAESGIDPPSNYGYTF
- | - | TRBJ1-2 | TRBV5-5 | TGTGCCAGCAGCTATGACAGTTTAGGAGCTAACTATGGCTACACCTTC | CASSYDSLGANYGYTF
- | - | TRBJ2-2 | TRBV7-6 | TGTGCCAGCAGCTTAAGCCCAGGAGGGAACGGGGAGCTGTTTTTT | CASSLSPGGNGELFF
TRBD1 | - | TRBJ1-1 | TRBV19 | TGTGCCAGTAGCGGGGGACAGGGGAGATCTGAAGCTTTCTTT | CASSGGQGRSEAFF
TRBD2 | - | TRBJ2-2 | TRBV19 | TGTGCCAGTAGTGGGCTCGCTAGCGGGAGGGCCAGGGGCACCGGGGAGCTGTTTTTT | CASSGLASGRARGTGELFF
TRBD1 | - | TRBJ2-4 | TRBV10-1 | TGCGCCAGCAGTGAGGGGACAGTAGCCAAAAACATTCAGTACTTC | CASSEGTVAKNIQYF
TRBD1 | - | TRBJ1-1 | TRBV30 | TGTGCCTGGAGCACCGGGACAGGCGGTGAAGTTTTCTTT | CAWSTGTGGEVFF
- | once | TRBJ2-2 | TRBV18 | TGTGCCAGCTCACCCGCTACAGGGACCGGGGAGCTGTTTTTT | CASSPATGTGELFF
- | - | TRBJ1-1 | TRBV6-5 | TGTGCCAGCAAGGCGCGGGCGTTCGCTGAAGCTTTCTTT | CASKARAFAEAFF
- | - | TRBJ1-1 | TRBV2 | TGTGCCAGCTTCTGGACAGTGAACACTGAAGCTTTCTTT | CASFWTVNTEAFF
TRBD2 | - | TRBJ2-3 | TRBV29-1 | TGCAGCGTTGCGGGGACTAGCGGGAGGGCCTTAGATACGCAGTATTTT | CSVAGTSGRALDTQYF
- | - | TRBJ1-5 | TRBV12-5 | TGTGCTAGTGGTTTGGCAGAACAGTATAGCAATCAGCCCCAGCATTTT | CASGLAEQYSNQPQHF